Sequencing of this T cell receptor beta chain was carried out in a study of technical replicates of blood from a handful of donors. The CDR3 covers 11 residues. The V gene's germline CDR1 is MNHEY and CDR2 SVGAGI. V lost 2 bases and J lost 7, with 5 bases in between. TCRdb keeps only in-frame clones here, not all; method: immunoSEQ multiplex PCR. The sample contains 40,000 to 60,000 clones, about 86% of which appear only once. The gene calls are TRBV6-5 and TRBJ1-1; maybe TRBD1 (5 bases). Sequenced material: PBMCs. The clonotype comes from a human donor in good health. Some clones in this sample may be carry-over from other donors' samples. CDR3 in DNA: TGTGCCAGCAGTTACGACAGTGAAGCTTTCTTT. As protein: CASSYDSEAFF.